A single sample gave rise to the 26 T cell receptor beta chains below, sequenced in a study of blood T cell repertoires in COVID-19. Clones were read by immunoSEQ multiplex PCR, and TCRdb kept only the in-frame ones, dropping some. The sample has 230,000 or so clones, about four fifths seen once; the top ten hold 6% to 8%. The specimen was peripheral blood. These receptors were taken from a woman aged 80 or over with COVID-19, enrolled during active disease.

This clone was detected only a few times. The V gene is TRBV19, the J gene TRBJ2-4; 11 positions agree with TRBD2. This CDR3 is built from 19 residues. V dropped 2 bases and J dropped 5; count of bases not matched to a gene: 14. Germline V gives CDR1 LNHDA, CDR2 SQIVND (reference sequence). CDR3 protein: CASSITALAGVSRQNIQYF. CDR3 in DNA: TGTGCCAGTAGTATAACGGCACTAGCGGGGGTTTCCCGCCAAAACATTCAGTACTTC.

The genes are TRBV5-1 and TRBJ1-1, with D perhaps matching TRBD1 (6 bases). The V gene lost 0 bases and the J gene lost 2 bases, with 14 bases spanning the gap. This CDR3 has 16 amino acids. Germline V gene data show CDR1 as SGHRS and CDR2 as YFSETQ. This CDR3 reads CASSLARQEINTEAFF. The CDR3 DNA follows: TGCGCCAGCAGCTTGGCGCGACAGGAAATAAACACTGAAGCTTTCTTT.

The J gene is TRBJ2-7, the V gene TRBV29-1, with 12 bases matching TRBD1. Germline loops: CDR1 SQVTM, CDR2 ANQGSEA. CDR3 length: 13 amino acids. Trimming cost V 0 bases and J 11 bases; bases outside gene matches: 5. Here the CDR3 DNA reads TGCAGCGTTGAAGAAGGTGGGACAGGGGGCGAGTACTTC. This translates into CSVEEGGTGGEYF.

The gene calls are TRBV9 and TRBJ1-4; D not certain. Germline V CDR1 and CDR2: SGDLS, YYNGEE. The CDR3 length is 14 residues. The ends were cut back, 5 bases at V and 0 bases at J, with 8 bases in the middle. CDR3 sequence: CASSRDATNEKLFF. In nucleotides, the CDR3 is TGTGCCAGCAGTCGGGATGCAACTAATGAAAAACTGTTTTTT.

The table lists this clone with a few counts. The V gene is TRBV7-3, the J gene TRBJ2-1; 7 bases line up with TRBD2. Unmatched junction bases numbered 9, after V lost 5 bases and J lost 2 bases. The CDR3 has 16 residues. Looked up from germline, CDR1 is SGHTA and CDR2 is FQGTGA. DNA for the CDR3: TGTGCCAGCAGCACAAGCGGGGACTTAGCCTACAATGAGCAGTTCTTC. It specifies CASSTSGDLAYNEQFF.

The CDR3 protein is CASGATPNSPLHF. In nucleotides, the CDR3 is TGTGCCAGCGGGGCTACGCCTAATTCACCCCTCCACTTT. The rearrangement joins TRBV5-8 to TRBJ1-6; D perhaps matches TRBD1 (5 bases). CDR3 length equals 13 residues. The germline V gene has CDR1 SGHTS and CDR2 YDEGEE. V was pared by 7 bases and J by 6 bases, with 11 bases between.

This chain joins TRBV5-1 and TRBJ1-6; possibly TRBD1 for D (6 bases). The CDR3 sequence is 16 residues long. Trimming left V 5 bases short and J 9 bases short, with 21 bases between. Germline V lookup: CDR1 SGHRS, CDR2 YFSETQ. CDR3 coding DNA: TGCGCCAGCAGTCCCCAGGGGCCCTTCTCTCTTTCACCCCTCCACTTT. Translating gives CASSPQGPFSLSPLHF.

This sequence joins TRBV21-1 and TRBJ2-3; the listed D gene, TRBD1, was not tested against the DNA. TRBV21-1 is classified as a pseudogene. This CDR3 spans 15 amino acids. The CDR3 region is CASSHRGFSTDTQYF. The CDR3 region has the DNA TGTGCCAGCAGCCACAGGGGGTTTAGCACAGATACGCAGTATTTT.

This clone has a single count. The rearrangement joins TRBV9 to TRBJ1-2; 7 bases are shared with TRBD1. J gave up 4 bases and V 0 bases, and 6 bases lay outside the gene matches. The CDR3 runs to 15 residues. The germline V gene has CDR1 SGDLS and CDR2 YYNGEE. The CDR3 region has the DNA TGTGCCAGCAGCGTAGTCGGGACAGACCTCTATGGCTACACCTTC. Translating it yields CASSVVGTDLYGYTF.

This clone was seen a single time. The DNA of the CDR3 is TGTGCCAGCAGCTCCCTATCGTGGGGCTACACCTTC. It codes for CASSSLSWGYTF. This chain links TRBV7-9 with TRBJ1-2; D gene uncertain. V was cut by 4 bases and J by 8 bases, with 11 bases left in between. Germline CDR1 reads SEHNR; CDR2 reads FQNEAQ (reference sequence). The CDR3 sequence is 12 residues long.

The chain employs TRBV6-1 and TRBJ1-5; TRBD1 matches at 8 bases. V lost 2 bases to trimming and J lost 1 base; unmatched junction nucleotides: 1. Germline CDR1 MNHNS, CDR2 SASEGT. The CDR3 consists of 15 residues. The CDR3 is CASSEWTGSNQPQHF. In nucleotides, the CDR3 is TGTGCCAGCAGTGAATGGACAGGGAGCAATCAGCCCCAGCATTTT.

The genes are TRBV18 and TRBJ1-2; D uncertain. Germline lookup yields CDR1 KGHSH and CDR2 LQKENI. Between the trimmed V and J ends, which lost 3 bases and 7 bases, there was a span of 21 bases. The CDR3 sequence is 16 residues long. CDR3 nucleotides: TGTGCCAGCTCACCTCGATTGGCGGCGGATGAGGGTGGCTACACCTTC. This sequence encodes CASSPRLAADEGGYTF.

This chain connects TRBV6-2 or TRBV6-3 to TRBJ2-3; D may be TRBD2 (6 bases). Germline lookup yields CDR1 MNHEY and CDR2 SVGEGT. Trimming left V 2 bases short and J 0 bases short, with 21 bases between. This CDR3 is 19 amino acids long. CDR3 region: CASSYGSGGSGTSTDTQYF. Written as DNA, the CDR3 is TGTGCCAGCAGTTACGGCTCCGGTGGTAGCGGTACTAGCACAGATACGCAGTATTTT.

CDR3 in amino acids: CASSQAGHTGSYEQYF. The CDR3 nucleotides are TGCGCCAGCAGCCAGGCTGGACACACCGGATCCTACGAGCAGTACTTC. V is TRBV4-1 and J is TRBJ2-7; weak D call: TRBD1 (5 bases). Looked up from germline, CDR1 is MGHRA and CDR2 is YSYEKL. This CDR3 region has 16 residues. The V and J ends lost 3 bases and 1 base respectively, with 16 bases between them.

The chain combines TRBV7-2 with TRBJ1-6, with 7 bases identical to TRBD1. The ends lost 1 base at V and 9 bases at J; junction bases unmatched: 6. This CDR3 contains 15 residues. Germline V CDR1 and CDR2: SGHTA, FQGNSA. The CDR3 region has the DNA TGTGCCAGCAGCTTAGATGGCAGGGGGTCTTCACCCCTCCACTTT. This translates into CASSLDGRGSSPLHF.

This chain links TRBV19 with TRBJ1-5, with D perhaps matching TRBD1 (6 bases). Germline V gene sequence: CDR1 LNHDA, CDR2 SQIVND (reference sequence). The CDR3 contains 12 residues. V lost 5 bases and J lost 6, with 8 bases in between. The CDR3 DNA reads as TGTGCCAGTAGTTTGGGGGCTCAGCCCCAGCATTTT. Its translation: CASSLGAQPQHF.

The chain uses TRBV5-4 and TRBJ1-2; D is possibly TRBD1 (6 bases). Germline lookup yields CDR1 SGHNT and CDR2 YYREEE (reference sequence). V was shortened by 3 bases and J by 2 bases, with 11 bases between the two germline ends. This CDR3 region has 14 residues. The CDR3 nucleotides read TGTGCCAGCAGCTCCATTCAGGGGAACTATGGCTACACCTTC. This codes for CASSSIQGNYGYTF. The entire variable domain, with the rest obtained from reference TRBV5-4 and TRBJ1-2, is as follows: ETGVTQSPTHLIKTRGQQVTLRCSSQSGHNTVSWYQQALGQGPQFIFQYYREEENGRGNFPPRFSGLQFPNYSSELNVNALELDDSALYLCASSSIQGNYGYTFGSGTRLTVV.

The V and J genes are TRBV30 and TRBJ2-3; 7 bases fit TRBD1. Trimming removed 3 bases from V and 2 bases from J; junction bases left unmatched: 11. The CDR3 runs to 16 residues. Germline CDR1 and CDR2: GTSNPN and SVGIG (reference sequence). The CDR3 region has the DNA TGTGCCTGGAGGGGACGAGGGACAGATTTCACAGATACGCAGTATTTT. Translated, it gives CAWRGRGTDFTDTQYF. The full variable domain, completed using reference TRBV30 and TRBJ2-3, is SQTIHQWPATLVQPVGSPLSLECTVEGTSNPNLYWYRQAAGRGLQLLFYSVGIGQISSEVPQNLSASRPQDRQFILSSKKLLLSDSGFYLCAWRGRGTDFTDTQYFGPGTRLTVL.

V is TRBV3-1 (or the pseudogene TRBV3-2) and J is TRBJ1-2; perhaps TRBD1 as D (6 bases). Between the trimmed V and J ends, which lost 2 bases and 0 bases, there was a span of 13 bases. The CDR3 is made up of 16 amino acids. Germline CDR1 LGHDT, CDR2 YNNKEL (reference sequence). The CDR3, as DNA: TGTGCCAGCAGCCAACTGGGGACAAGCTCTAACTATGGCTACACCTTC. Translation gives CASSQLGTSSNYGYTF.

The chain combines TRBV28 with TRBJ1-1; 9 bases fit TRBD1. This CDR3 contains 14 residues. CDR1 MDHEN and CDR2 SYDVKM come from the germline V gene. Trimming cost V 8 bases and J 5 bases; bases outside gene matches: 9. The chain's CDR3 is CASLPGTGRTEAFF. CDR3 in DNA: TGTGCCAGCCTACCCGGGACAGGGCGGACTGAAGCTTTCTTT.

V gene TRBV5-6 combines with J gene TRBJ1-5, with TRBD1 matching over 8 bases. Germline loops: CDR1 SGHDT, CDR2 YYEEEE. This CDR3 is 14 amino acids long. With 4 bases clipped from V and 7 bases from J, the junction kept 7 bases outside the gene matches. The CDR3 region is CASSHGQGTQPQHF. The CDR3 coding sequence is TGTGCCAGCAGCCACGGACAGGGAACGCAGCCCCAGCATTTT.

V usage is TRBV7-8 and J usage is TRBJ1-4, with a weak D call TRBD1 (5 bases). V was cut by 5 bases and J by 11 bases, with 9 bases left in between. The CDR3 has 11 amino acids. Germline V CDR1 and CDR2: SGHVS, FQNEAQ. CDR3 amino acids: CASSPGGKLFF. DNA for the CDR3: TGTGCCAGCAGCCCGGGGGGGAAACTGTTTTTT.

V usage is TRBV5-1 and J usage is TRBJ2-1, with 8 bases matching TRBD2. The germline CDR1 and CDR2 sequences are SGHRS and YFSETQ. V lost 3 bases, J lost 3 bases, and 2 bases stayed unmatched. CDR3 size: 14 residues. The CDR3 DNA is TGCGCCAGCAGCTCCACTAGCGGCTACAATGAGCAGTTCTTC. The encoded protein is CASSSTSGYNEQFF.

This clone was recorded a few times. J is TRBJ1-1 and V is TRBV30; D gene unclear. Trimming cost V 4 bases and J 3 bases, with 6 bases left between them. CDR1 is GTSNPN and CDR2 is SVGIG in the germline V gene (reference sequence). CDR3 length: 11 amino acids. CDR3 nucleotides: TGTGCCTGGACACAGTACACTGAAGCTTTCTTT. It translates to CAWTQYTEAFF. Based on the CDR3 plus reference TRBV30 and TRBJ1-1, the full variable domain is SQTIHQWPATLVQPVGSPLSLECTVEGTSNPNLYWYRQAAGRGLQLLFYSVGIGQISSEVPQNLSASRPQDRQFILSSKKLLLSDSGFYLCAWTQYTEAFFGQGTRLTVV.

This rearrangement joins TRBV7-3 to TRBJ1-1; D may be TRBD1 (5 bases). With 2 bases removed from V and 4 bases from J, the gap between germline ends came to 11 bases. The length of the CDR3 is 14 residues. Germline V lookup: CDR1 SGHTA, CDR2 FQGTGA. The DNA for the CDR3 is TGTGCCAGCAGCTTAGCGGGACTCGGCACTGAAGCTTTCTTT. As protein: CASSLAGLGTEAFF.

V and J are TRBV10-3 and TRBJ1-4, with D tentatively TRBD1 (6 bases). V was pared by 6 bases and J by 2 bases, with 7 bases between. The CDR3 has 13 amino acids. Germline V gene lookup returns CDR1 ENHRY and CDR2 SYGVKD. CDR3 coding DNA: TGTGCCATCAGAGGACAGACTAATGAAAAACTGTTTTTT. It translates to CAIRGQTNEKLFF.